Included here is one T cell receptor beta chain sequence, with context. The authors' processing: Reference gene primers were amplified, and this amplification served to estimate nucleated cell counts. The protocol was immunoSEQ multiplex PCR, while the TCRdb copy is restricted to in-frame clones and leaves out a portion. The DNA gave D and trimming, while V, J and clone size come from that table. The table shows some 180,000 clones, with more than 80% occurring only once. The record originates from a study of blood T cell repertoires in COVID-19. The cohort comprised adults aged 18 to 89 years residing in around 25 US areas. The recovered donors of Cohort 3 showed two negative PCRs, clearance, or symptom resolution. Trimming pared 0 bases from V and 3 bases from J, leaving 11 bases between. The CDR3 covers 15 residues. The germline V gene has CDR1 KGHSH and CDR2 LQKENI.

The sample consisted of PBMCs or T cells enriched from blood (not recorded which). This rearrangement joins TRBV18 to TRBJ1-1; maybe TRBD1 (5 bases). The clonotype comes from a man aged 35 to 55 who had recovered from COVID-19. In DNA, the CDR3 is TGTGCCAGCTCACCACCGGGGGGAGGGGACACTGAAGCTTTCTTT. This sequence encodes CASSPPGGGDTEAFF. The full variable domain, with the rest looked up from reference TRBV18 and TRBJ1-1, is NAGVMQNPRHLVRRRGQEARLRCSPMKGHSHVYWYRQLPEEGLKFMVYLQKENIIDESGMPKERFSAEFPKEGPSILRIQQVVRGDSAAYFCASSPPGGGDTEAFFGQGTRLTVV.